This passage covers 9 T cell receptor beta chains from one sample sequenced in a study of beta chain features in type 1 diabetes. Notes on the study in general: People with Type 1 diabetes carried modestly yet significantly shorter TCRB CDR3s in all four CD4+ subsets.

Their target antigens are unknown. The isolated RNA, all of it, was reverse transcribed, so expressed TCRB transcripts were what got sequenced. The repertoire was sequenced with immunoSEQ multiplex PCR; TCRdb's copy has only in-frame clones and lacks some. Found here are 300,000 to 450,000 clones, 8.5% to 10% of them singletons; the top ten hold 0.45% to 0.65%. The sequencing input was central memory CD4+ T cells from blood. The receptors were gathered from a man aged 25 to 40 with type 1 diabetes.

This clone was recorded many times. The rearrangement uses TRBV7-7 and TRBJ2-3; 10 nucleotides agree with TRBD2. The CDR3 consists of 15 residues. CDR1 and CDR2 from the germline V gene are SSHAT and FNYEAQ (reference sequence). V trimming: 5 bases; J trimming: 7 bases; junction bases outside the gene matches: 9. The CDR3 is CASSPTLAGVNTQYF. In DNA form, the CDR3 reads TGTGCCAGCAGCCCCACCCTAGCGGGAGTCAATACGCAGTATTTT.

The sample holds a few counts of this clone. V gene TRBV5-1 combines with J gene TRBJ2-7; TRBD1 agrees at 7 bases. With 3 bases clipped from V and 1 base from J, the junction kept 1 base outside the gene matches. Germline V gene lookup returns CDR1 SGHRS and CDR2 YFSETQ. This CDR3 has 13 residues. This chain's CDR3 is CASSSGQSYEQYF. The CDR3 nucleotides read TGCGCCAGCAGCTCGGGACAGTCCTACGAGCAGTACTTC.

This clone was counted a few times. The J gene is TRBJ1-2, the V gene TRBV19; possibly TRBD1 for D (5 bases). This CDR3 comprises 16 residues. V lost 4 bases and J 7 bases, leaving 22 bases between the germline ends. From germline, CDR1 is LNHDA and CDR2 SQIVND (reference sequence). DNA of the CDR3: TGTGCCAGTAGTACGCTGACCGGAACCCGGGGGACTGGCTACACCTTC. This sequence encodes CASSTLTGTRGTGYTF.

In this sample, this clone turned up a few times. The genes are TRBV9 and TRBJ1-6; no clear D. In germline, CDR1 is SGDLS, CDR2 YYNGEE. V dropped 4 bases and J dropped 8 bases, with 16 bases sitting between them. The CDR3 is 15 amino acids. In DNA form, the CDR3 reads TGTGCCAGCAGCCCAGAGGGCAACGGGGATTCACCCCTCCACTTT. Protein product: CASSPEGNGDSPLHF.

This clone turned up a few times. This chain joins TRBV2 and TRBJ2-7; D is unresolved. There are 13 residues in the CDR3. Germline CDR1 is SNHLY and CDR2 is FYNNEI. Trimming removed 3 bases from V and 0 bases from J, with 6 bases in between. DNA of the CDR3: TGTGCCAGCAGTGACCGGGCCTCCTACGAGCAGTACTTC. It encodes CASSDRASYEQYF.

This clone was seen a handful of times. The rearrangement uses TRBV11-1 and TRBJ1-1; tentative D call: TRBD1 (6 bases). The CDR3 contains 16 residues. Germline CDR1 reads SGHAT; CDR2 reads FQDESV (reference sequence). Trimming took off 5 bases at V and 0 bases at J, with 16 bases between the two ends. The CDR3 sequence: CASSQALGQMNTEAFF. CDR3 in DNA: TGTGCCAGCAGCCAAGCTCTTGGACAGATGAACACTGAAGCTTTCTTT.

In its sample, this clone was seen many times. CDR3 residues: CASSEASGANVLTF. In nucleotides, the CDR3 is TGTGCCAGCAGTGAAGCCTCTGGGGCCAACGTCCTGACTTTC. The chain carries TRBV2 and TRBJ2-6; the D is unclear. The CDR3 totals 14 residues. Trimming left V 0 bases short and J 0 bases short, with 0 bases between. CDR1 and CDR2 from the germline V gene are SNHLY and FYNNEI. The variable domain in full, with the rest retrieved from reference TRBV2 and TRBJ2-6, is EPEVTQTPSHQVTQMGQEVILRCVPISNHLYFYWYRQILGQKVEFLVSFYNNEISEKSEIFDDQFSVERPDGSNFTLKIRSTKLEDSAMYFCASSEASGANVLTFGAGSRLTVL.

This clone was picked up a small number of times. V is TRBV5-1 and J is TRBJ1-5; the D is unclear. The CDR3 contains 14 residues. V was pared by 0 bases and J by 3 bases, with 7 bases between. CDR1 and CDR2 (germline): SGHRS, YFSETQ. Here the CDR3 reads CASSLGEVNQPQHF. Written as DNA, the CDR3 is TGCGCCAGCAGCTTGGGGGAAGTCAATCAGCCCCAGCATTTT. The full variable domain, completed using reference TRBV5-1 and TRBJ1-5, is KAGVTQTPRYLIKTRGQQVTLSCSPISGHRSVSWYQQTPGQGLQFLFEYFSETQRNKGNFPGRFSGRQFSNSRSEMNVSTLELGDSALYLCASSLGEVNQPQHFGDGTRLSIL.

The CDR3 bases are TGTGCCAGCAGCTTCCTCAGGGGGGATGAGCAGTTCTTC. Its protein product is CASSFLRGDEQFF. The V gene is TRBV7-2, the J gene TRBJ2-1; D is perhaps TRBD1 (7 bases). Germline V gene lookup returns CDR1 SGHTA and CDR2 FQGNSA. This CDR3 spans 13 amino acids. The germline V and J ends were trimmed by 3 bases and 8 bases, with 11 bases remaining between them.